Shown below are 24 T cell receptor beta chains from a single sample sequenced in a study of blood T cell repertoires in COVID-19. The protocol was immunoSEQ multiplex PCR, while the TCRdb copy is restricted to in-frame clones and leaves out a portion. Among just under 350,000 clones listed, around 80% were seen once. Sequencing was carried out using peripheral blood. These receptors were collected from a man under 40 with active or convalescent COVID-19.

In this sample, this clone turned up once. The chain is built from TRBV19 and TRBJ2-3; possibly TRBD2 for D (6 bases). Germline-derived CDR1 and CDR2 are LNHDA and SQIVND (reference sequence). The germline V and J ends were trimmed by 11 bases and 4 bases, with 16 bases remaining between them. This CDR3 region has 13 residues. CDR3 nucleotides: TGTGCCTCACGACCTTGGAGGGCAGATACGCAGTATTTT. Amino acids: CASRPWRADTQYF.

The sample holds one count of this clone. The chain joins TRBV4-3 to TRBJ2-1; maybe TRBD2 (5 bases). Deletions cut 0 bases from V and 0 bases from J, with 12 bases between. In germline, CDR1 is LGHNA, CDR2 YSLEER. This CDR3 region has 17 residues. The CDR3 sequence is CASSQDRGYSSYNEQFF. CDR3 DNA sequence: TGCGCCAGCAGCCAAGATCGCGGGTATAGCTCCTACAATGAGCAGTTCTTC.

This chain links TRBV15 with TRBJ1-1; TRBD1 matches at 10 bases. The V segment lost 8 bases and the J segment 0 bases; nucleotides outside the gene matches: 6. CDR1 and CDR2 from the germline V gene are LNHNV and YYDKDF (reference sequence). The CDR3 spans 15 residues. This CDR3 reads CATARDRGLNTEAFF. The CDR3 bases are TGTGCCACCGCCCGGGACAGGGGATTGAACACTGAAGCTTTCTTT.

The J gene is TRBJ2-7, the V gene TRBV21-1; the listed D gene, TRBD1, was not tested against the DNA. TRBV21-1 is a listed pseudogene. The CDR3 is 15 amino acids. The CDR3 nucleotides read TGTGCCAGCACCAAGACAGCAGCAAACTCCTACGAGCAGTACTTC. Translated, it gives CASTKTAANSYEQYF.

This chain joins TRBV3-1 (or the pseudogene TRBV3-2) and TRBJ2-3; weak D call: TRBD1 (7 bases). The CDR3 is made up of 15 amino acids. Germline loops: CDR1 LGHDT, CDR2 YNNKEL (reference sequence). V lost 4 bases to trimming and J lost 0 bases, with 11 bases between them. CDR3 residues: CASSPTGTSTDTQYF. DNA for the CDR3: TGTGCCAGCAGCCCGACAGGGACTAGCACAGATACGCAGTATTTT.

The V gene is TRBV18, the J gene TRBJ2-1; D remains unclear. The V gene's germline CDR1 is KGHSH and CDR2 LQKENI. With 4 bases removed from V and 4 bases from J, the gap between germline ends came to 8 bases. The CDR3 extends over 13 amino acids. The CDR3 is CASSRPEYNEQFF. In nucleotides, the CDR3 is TGTGCCAGCTCACGGCCGGAGTACAATGAGCAGTTCTTC. The entire variable domain, with the rest obtained from reference TRBV18 and TRBJ2-1, is as follows: NAGVMQNPRHLVRRRGQEARLRCSPMKGHSHVYWYRQLPEEGLKFMVYLQKENIIDESGMPKERFSAEFPKEGPSILRIQQVVRGDSAAYFCASSRPEYNEQFFGPGTRLTVL.

The V gene is TRBV11-2, the J gene TRBJ2-7; a weak D match, TRBD1 (6 bases). The CDR3 spans 15 residues. The V end was cut by 5 bases, the J end by 3 bases, with 17 bases between. The V gene's germline CDR1 is SGHAT and CDR2 FQNNGV. CDR3 nucleotide sequence: TGTGCCAGCAGCGGCGACAGGAAACTATACTACGAGCAGTACTTC. Protein sequence: CASSGDRKLYYEQYF.

Only one count was recorded for this clone. This chain connects TRBV21-1 to TRBJ2-3; TRBD2, as called in the table, went unchecked against the DNA. TRBV21-1 is listed as a pseudogene. The CDR3 contains 19 residues. The DNA of the CDR3 is TGTGCCAGCAGCAAAGTAGGTGACAGCGGGGGGTGGTTCACAGATACGCAGTATTTT. Translation gives CASSKVGDSGGWFTDTQYF.

J is TRBJ2-4 and V is TRBV5-1; 10 bases are shared with TRBD1. Germline CDR1 is SGHRS and CDR2 is YFSETQ. Losses at the gene ends were 0 bases for V and 8 bases for J; bases not matched to a gene: 8. The CDR3 covers 16 residues. CDR3 sequence: CASSLAGQGPIDIQYF. The CDR3 nucleotides read TGCGCCAGCAGCTTGGCGGGACAGGGGCCCATAGACATTCAGTACTTC. The full variable domain, with the rest looked up from reference TRBV5-1 and TRBJ2-4, is KAGVTQTPRYLIKTRGQQVTLSCSPISGHRSVSWYQQTPGQGLQFLFEYFSETQRNKGNFPGRFSGRQFSNSRSEMNVSTLELGDSALYLCASSLAGQGPIDIQYFGAGTRLSVL.

The gene calls are TRBV2 and TRBJ1-4; D is uncertain. The CDR3 spans 16 residues. Trimming removed 5 bases from V and 0 bases from J, with 13 bases in between. From germline, CDR1 is SNHLY and CDR2 FYNNEI. For the CDR3, the DNA is TGTGCCAGCAGTCGGGATCGCCTTGCAACTAATGAAAAACTGTTTTTT. Protein product: CASSRDRLATNEKLFF.

In its sample, this clone was seen once. This sequence joins TRBV5-4 and TRBJ2-5; TRBD1 aligns across 10 bases. J gave up 2 bases and V 0 bases, and 1 base lay outside the gene matches. Per the germline V gene, CDR1 is SGHNT and CDR2 is YYREEE (reference sequence). CDR3 length: 15 amino acids. The CDR3 protein is CASSLAGQGQETQYF. The CDR3 region has the DNA TGTGCCAGCAGCTTGGCGGGACAGGGGCAAGAGACCCAGTACTTC. Variable domain in full (rest from reference TRBV5-4 and TRBJ2-5): ETGVTQSPTHLIKTRGQQVTLRCSSQSGHNTVSWYQQALGQGPQFIFQYYREEENGRGNFPPRFSGLQFPNYSSELNVNALELDDSALYLCASSLAGQGQETQYFGPGTRLLVL.

The chain has TRBV19 and TRBJ2-5, with D tentatively TRBD2 (6 bases). Germline values: CDR1 LNHDA, CDR2 SQIVND (reference sequence). The CDR3 has 12 amino acids. V was shortened by 7 bases and J by 7 bases, with 13 bases between the two germline ends. The CDR3: CASTRTTGTQYF. In nucleotides, the CDR3 is TGTGCCAGTACTAGGACTACCGGGACCCAGTACTTC.

V gene TRBV5-4 combines with J gene TRBJ2-7; tentatively, D is TRBD2 (5 bases). Trimming stripped 0 bases from V and 2 bases from J, with 9 bases between. CDR1 and CDR2 (germline): SGHNT, YYREEE (reference sequence). This CDR3 contains 14 residues. CDR3 nucleotide sequence: TGTGCCAGCAGCTTGGGAGCGGTGGCCTACGAGCAGTACTTC. It translates to CASSLGAVAYEQYF.

The rearrangement links TRBV28 to TRBJ2-1, with D possibly TRBD2 on 6 matching bases. CDR1 MDHEN and CDR2 SYDVKM come from the germline V gene. The CDR3 sequence is 15 residues long. V gave up 2 bases and J gave up 9 bases, with 17 bases separating them. The CDR3 reads CASSLPGLAGREQFF. The CDR3 DNA reads as TGTGCCAGCAGTTTACCGGGACTCGCAGGCCGTGAGCAGTTCTTC.

The V and J genes are TRBV5-1 and TRBJ2-1, with TRBD2 identical over 10 bases. The CDR3 is 16 amino acids. V lost 4 bases to trimming and J lost 5 bases; unmatched junction nucleotides: 9. CDR1 and CDR2 from the germline V gene are SGHRS and YFSETQ. Here the CDR3 reads CASSPVGTSGDNEQFF. The CDR3 region has the DNA TGCGCCAGCAGCCCGGTGGGTACTAGCGGGGACAATGAGCAGTTCTTC.

The chain employs TRBV5-8 and TRBJ1-4; possible D gene TRBD1, 5 bases. Trimming took off 5 bases at V and 2 bases at J, with 13 bases between the two ends. Per the germline V gene, CDR1 is SGHTS and CDR2 is YDEGEE. The CDR3 sequence is 15 residues long. As DNA, the CDR3 is TGTGCCAGCAGTCGCCCAGGGAACACTAATGAAAAACTGTTTTTT. Its translation: CASSRPGNTNEKLFF.

The chain is built from TRBV5-6 and TRBJ1-2, with D possibly matching TRBD1 (5 bases). Germline V CDR1 and CDR2: SGHDT, YYEEEE. The CDR3 is 13 amino acids. The ends were cut back, 4 bases at V and 6 bases at J, with 13 bases in the middle. The CDR3 loop reads CASSAGRRDGYTF. CDR3 bases: TGTGCCAGCAGCGCGGGGCGGAGGGATGGCTACACCTTC.

This rearrangement joins TRBV21-1 to TRBJ2-7; the D call in the table, TRBD2, was not verified against the DNA. TRBV21-1 is an annotated pseudogene. The CDR3 has 16 amino acids. The CDR3 here is CASSKAGGVQSYEQYF. DNA for the CDR3: TGTGCCAGCAGCAAAGCCGGGGGGGTGCAGTCCTACGAGCAGTACTTC.

This clone appeared a single time. The rearrangement links TRBV4-2 to TRBJ1-1; 9 nucleotides line up with TRBD1. Germline CDR1 reads LGHNA; CDR2 reads YNFKEQ. The junction had 12 bases not matched to a gene; V was cut back by 0 bases and J by 4 bases. The length of the CDR3 is 18 residues. CDR3 sequence: CASSQDVGQGVGSTEAFF. The CDR3 region has the DNA TGTGCCAGCAGCCAAGACGTGGGACAGGGTGTAGGAAGCACTGAAGCTTTCTTT.

The CDR3 bases are TGTGCCAGCAGCCAGGACAGAGACACTGAAGCTTTCTTT. Translation gives CASSQDRDTEAFF. J is TRBJ1-1 and V is TRBV7-7; D might be TRBD1 (6 bases). Germline assignment: CDR1 SSHAT and CDR2 FNYEAQ (reference sequence). This CDR3 is 13 amino acids long. Trimming left V 5 bases short and J 3 bases short, with 10 bases between.

The chain couples TRBV9 to TRBJ1-1, with TRBD1 matching over 8 bases. The CDR3 has 17 amino acids. Trimming at V came to 0 bases and at J to 1 base, leaving 8 bases not matched to a gene. Germline CDR1 is SGDLS and CDR2 is YYNGEE. CDR3 loop: CASSVATAGTGNTEAFF. The CDR3 bases are TGTGCCAGCAGCGTAGCTACCGCCGGGACAGGGAACACTGAAGCTTTCTTT.

Points on this clone: The sample holds other DNA sequences that translate to the same CDR3. The chain couples TRBV19 to TRBJ2-7, with TRBD2 identical over 10 bases. Germline-derived CDR1 and CDR2 are LNHDA and SQIVND (reference sequence). Trimming cost V 6 bases and J 2 bases; bases outside gene matches: 1. CDR3 length equals 13 residues. The CDR3 region has the DNA TGTGCCAGTAGAGCGGGAGGGACCTACGAGCAGTACTTC. Amino acid sequence: CASRAGGTYEQYF.

This clone has only a few counts. This sample also contains other DNA sequences that code for the same CDR3. This chain uses TRBV5-4 with TRBJ2-7; 10 nucleotides match TRBD2. The length of the CDR3 is 15 residues. The J segment lost 4 bases and the V segment lost 0 bases, leaving 4 bases of the junction unmatched. The germline V gene encodes CDR1 SGHNT and CDR2 YYREEE (reference sequence). This CDR3 is CASSLGLAGTYEQYF. The DNA of the CDR3 is TGTGCCAGCAGCTTGGGACTAGCGGGCACATACGAGCAGTACTTC.

For the CDR3, the DNA is TGTGCCAGCAGCGTAGGATGGACCCAACGGGGAGATACGCAGTATTTT. Protein sequence: CASSVGWTQRGDTQYF. The J gene is TRBJ2-3, the V gene TRBV9, with D tentatively TRBD2 (5 bases). CDR3 length: 16 residues. V was pared by 0 bases and J by 5 bases, with 16 bases between. Per the germline V gene, CDR1 is SGDLS and CDR2 is YYNGEE.